This TCR beta chain was sequenced for a study of blood T cell repertoires in COVID-19. Study-wide context: The study drew acute and convalescent COVID-19 samples from the United States, Italy and Spain.

This clone was seen only once. CDR1 and CDR2 (germline): SQVTM, ANQGSEA. This CDR3 has 14 residues. The V end lost 8 bases, the J end lost 0 bases, and 14 bases lay between the germline ends. As originally analysed: How many nucleated cells were present was estimated from reference gene primer amplification. The repertoire was sequenced with immunoSEQ multiplex PCR; TCRdb's copy has only in-frame clones and lacks some. The DNA was the basis for D and trimming; V, J and clone size are from that table. The data show 450,000 to 500,000 clones, roughly nine tenths seen once. The receptor was derived from a woman aged 55-69 years who had recovered from COVID-19. The chain uses TRBV29-1 and TRBJ1-3; D unclear. What was sequenced was PBMCs or T cells enriched from blood (not recorded which). In nucleotides, the CDR3 is TGCAGCTTTGCAGTGCCTGGCTCTGGAAACACCATATATTTT. Protein product: CSFAVPGSGNTIYF.